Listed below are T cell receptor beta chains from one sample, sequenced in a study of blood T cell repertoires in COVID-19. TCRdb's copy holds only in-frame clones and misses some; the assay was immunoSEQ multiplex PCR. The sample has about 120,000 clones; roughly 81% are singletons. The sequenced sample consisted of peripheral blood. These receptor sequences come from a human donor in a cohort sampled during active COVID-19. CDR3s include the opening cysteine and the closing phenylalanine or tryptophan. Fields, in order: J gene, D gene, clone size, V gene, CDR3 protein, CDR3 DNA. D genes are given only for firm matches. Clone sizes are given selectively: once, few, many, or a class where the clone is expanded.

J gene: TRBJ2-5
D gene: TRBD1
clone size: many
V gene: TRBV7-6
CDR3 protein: CASSLFYPMPWGQGAEETQYF
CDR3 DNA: TGTGCCAGCAGCTTATTCTACCCTATGCCGTGGGGACAGGGGGCTGAGGAGACCCAGTACTTC

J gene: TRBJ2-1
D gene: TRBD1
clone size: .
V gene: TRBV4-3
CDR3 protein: CASSHLDRGREQFF
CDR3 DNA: TGCGCCAGCAGCCACCTCGACAGGGGGCGAGAGCAGTTCTTC

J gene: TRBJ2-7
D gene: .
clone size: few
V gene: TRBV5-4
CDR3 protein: CASSRTSMKYEQYF
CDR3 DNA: TGTGCCAGCAGCAGAACTAGCATGAAGTACGAGCAGTACTTC

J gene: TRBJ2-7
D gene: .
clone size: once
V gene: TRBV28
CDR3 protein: CASSFLGGAYEQYF
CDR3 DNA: TGTGCCAGCAGTTTTTTAGGGGGGGCCTACGAGCAGTACTTC

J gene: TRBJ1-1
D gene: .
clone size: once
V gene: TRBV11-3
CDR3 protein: CASSSGQSKGTEAFF
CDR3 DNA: TGTGCCAGCAGCTCCGGACAGAGCAAGGGCACTGAAGCTTTCTTT

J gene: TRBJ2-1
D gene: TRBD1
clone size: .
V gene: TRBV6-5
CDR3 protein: CATDRGHEQFF
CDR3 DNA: TGTGCCACAGACAGGGGACATGAGCAGTTCTTC

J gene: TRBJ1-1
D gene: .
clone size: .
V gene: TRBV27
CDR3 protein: CASGEFRGQNTEAFF
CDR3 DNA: TGTGCCAGTGGTGAGTTTCGAGGACAGAACACTGAAGCTTTCTTT

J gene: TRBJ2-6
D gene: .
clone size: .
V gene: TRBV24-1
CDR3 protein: CATSDRQAGANVLTF
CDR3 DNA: TGTGCCACCAGTGACCGGCAAGCGGGGGCCAACGTCCTGACTTTC

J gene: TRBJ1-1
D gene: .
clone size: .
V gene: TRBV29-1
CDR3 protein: CSARVGGNTEAFF
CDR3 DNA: TGCAGCGCCCGAGTGGGGGGGAACACTGAAGCTTTCTTT

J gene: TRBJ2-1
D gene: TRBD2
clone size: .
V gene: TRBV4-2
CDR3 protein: CASSQDGLAGGPSYNEQFF
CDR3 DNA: TGTGCCAGCAGCCAAGACGGACTAGCGGGAGGTCCCTCCTACAATGAGCAGTTCTTC

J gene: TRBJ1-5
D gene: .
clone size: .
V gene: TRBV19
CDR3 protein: CASSHSSSQHF
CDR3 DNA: TGTGCCAGTAGTCACAGCTCTTCTCAGCATTTT

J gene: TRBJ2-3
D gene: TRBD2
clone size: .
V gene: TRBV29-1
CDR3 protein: CSVGLAGGTTDTQYF
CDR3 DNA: TGCAGCGTGGGACTAGCGGGAGGTACCACAGATACGCAGTATTTT

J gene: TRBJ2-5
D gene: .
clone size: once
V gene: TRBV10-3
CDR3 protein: CAISQKGGTETQYF
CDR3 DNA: TGTGCCATCAGCCAAAAAGGGGGAACAGAGACCCAGTACTTC

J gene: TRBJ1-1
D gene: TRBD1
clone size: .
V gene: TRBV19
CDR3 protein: CASRDRATVRNTEAFF
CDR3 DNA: TGTGCCAGTCGGGACAGGGCCACAGTTCGGAACACTGAAGCTTTCTTT

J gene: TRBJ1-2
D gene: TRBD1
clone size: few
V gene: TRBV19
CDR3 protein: CASSNRDRQLGYTF
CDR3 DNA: TGTGCCAGTAGTAACCGGGACAGGCAATTGGGCTACACCTTC

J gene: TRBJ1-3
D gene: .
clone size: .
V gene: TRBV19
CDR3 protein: CASSGESSGNTIYF
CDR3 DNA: TGTGCCAGTAGTGGAGAGAGCTCTGGAAACACCATATATTTT

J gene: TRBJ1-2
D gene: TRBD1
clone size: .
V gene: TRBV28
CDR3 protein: CASSTHRGPPSGYTF
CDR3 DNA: TGTGCCAGCAGTACGCACAGGGGCCCCCCTTCCGGCTACACCTTC

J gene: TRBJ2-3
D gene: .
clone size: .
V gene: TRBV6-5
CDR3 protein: CASSYVSGSRDTQYF
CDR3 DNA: TGTGCCAGCAGTTATGTTTCGGGGTCTCGGGATACGCAGTATTTT

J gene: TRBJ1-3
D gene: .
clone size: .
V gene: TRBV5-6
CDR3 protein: CASSLIRAGTFGNTIYF
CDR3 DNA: TGTGCCAGCAGCTTGATCCGGGCGGGGACCTTTGGAAACACCATATATTTT

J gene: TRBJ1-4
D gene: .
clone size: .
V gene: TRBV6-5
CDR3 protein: CATFLYPGEKLFF
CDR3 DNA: TGTGCCACCTTTCTATATCCAGGTGAAAAACTGTTTTTT

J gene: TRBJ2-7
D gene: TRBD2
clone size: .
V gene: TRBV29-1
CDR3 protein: CSVGGLASEQYF
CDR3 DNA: TGCAGCGTTGGCGGACTAGCTAGTGAGCAGTACTTC

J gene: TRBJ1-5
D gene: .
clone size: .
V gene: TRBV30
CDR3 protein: CAWSRVGGNQPQHF
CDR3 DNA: TGTGCCTGGAGCAGGGTAGGGGGCAATCAGCCCCAGCATTTT

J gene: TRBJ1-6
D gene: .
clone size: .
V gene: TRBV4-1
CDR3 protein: CASSQDSPGVSPDYNSPLHF
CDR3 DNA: TGCGCCAGCAGCCAAGACTCCCCAGGTGTTAGTCCCGACTATAATTCACCCCTCCACTTT

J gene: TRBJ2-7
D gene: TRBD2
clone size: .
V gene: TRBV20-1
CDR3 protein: CSASWTRAEQYF
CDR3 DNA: TGCAGTGCTAGTTGGACTAGGGCCGAGCAGTACTTC

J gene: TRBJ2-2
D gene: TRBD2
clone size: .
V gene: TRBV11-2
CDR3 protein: CASSVSGRVITGELFF
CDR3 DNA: TGTGCCAGCAGCGTTAGCGGGAGAGTGATCACCGGGGAGCTGTTTTTT

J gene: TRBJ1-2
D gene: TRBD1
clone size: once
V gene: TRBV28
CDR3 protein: CASRLTGTANGYTF
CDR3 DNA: TGTGCCAGCAGGTTAACCGGGACAGCAAATGGCTACACCTTC

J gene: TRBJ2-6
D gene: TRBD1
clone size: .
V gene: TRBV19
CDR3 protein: CASILRGLGSSGANVLTF
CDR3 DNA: TGTGCCAGTATTCTGAGGGGGCTTGGTTCATCTGGGGCCAACGTCCTGACTTTC

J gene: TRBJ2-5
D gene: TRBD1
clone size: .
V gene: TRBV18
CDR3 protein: CASSPIGTGLVETQYF
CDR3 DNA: TGTGCCAGCTCACCTATTGGGACAGGGTTGGTGGAGACCCAGTACTTC